This paragraph covers one T cell receptor beta chain sequence. This specimen belongs to a study of CD8 T cells in Susac syndrome. The overall study: Active disease was present in more than five of the sequenced Susac syndrome patients, and remission in eight. Patients with Susac syndrome were therapy-naive, taking corticosteroids, with some also receiving intravenous immunoglobulin, or taking intravenous immunoglobulin alone at the time their blood was drawn.

Negative isolation yielded the CD8+ and CD4+ T cells, while FACS enriched the TEMRA cells. V was trimmed by 6 bases and J by 8 bases, leaving 17 bases between them. The CDR3 has 14 amino acids. RNA was extracted with the RNeasy kit, and a quantity of about 0.5 to 1 ug was reverse transcribed using random hexamers. TCRdb ran MiXCR on the immunoSEQ multiplex PCR reads and lists one entry per CDR3 protein. Of over 150,000 distinct CDR3 sequences listed, roughly 94% are singletons. Material for sequencing was CD4+ T cells from PBMCs. The gene calls are TRBV12-3 or TRBV12-4 and TRBJ2-1; D perhaps matches TRBD2 (6 bases). This clonotype was obtained from a human donor with Susac syndrome. Here the CDR3 DNA reads TGTGCCAGCAGCCCCGGGGGTGGGGTCGATGAGCAGTTCTTC. Translating gives CASSPGGGVDEQFF.